This TCR beta chain is drawn from a study of OX40 agonist ivuxolimab in advanced cancers. Study at large: Ivuxolimab is a fully human IgG2 antibody that activates OX40 (CD134). All patients had ivuxolimab intravenously every 2 weeks at 0.01 to 10 mg/kg. General study results and limits: By week 6 at 0.1 to 3.0 mg/kg, blood CD4+ and CD8+ T cells had expanded clonally.

V gave up 1 base and J gave up 7 bases; unmatched junction bases: 11. Germline V gene lookup returns CDR1 SGHNT and CDR2 YYREEE (reference sequence). The CDR3 extends over 16 amino acids. Enrollment shut out patients with autoimmune disease history or systemic immunosuppression. The repertoire was sequenced with immunoSEQ multiplex PCR; TCRdb's copy has only in-frame clones and lacks some. The sample includes 59,000 or so clones, 87% seen only once; the top ten take 0.37%. As to this clone: Its antigen is unidentified.

The chain has TRBV5-4 and TRBJ2-1; the match to TRBD2 covers 7 bases. The clonotype comes from an adult with an advanced solid tumor such as melanoma, head and neck, liver or kidney cancer. This sample comprised CD4+ or CD8+ T cells sorted from blood, obtained in a trial of the OX40 agonist ivuxolimab. Written as DNA, the CDR3 is TGTGCCAGCAGCTTGAGCGGGGCTAGCGGTGGGAATGAGCAGTTCTTC. This codes for CASSLSGASGGNEQFF.